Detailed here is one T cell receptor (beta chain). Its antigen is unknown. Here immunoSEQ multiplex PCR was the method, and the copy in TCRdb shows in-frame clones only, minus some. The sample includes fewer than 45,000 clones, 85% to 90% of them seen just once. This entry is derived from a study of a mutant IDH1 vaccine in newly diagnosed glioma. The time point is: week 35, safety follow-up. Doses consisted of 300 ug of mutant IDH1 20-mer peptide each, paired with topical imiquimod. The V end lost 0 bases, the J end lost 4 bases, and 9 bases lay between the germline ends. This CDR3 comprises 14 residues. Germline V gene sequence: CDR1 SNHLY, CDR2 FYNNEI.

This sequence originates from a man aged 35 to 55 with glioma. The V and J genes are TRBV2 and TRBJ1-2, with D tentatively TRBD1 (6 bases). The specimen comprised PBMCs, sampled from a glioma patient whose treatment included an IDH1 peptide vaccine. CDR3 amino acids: CASSEAIGGYGYTF. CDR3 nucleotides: TGTGCCAGCAGTGAAGCTATAGGGGGCTATGGCTACACCTTC.